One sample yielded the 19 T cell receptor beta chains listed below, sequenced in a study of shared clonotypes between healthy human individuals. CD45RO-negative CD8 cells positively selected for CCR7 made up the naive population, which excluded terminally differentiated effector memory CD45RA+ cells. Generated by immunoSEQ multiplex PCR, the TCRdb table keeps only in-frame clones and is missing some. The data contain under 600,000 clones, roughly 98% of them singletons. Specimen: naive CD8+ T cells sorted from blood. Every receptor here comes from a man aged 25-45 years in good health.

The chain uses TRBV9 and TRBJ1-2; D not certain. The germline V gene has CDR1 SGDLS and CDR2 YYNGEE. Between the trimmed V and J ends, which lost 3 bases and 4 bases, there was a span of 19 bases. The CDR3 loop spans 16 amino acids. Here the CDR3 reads CASSGSKAGMGYGYTF. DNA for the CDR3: TGTGCCAGCAGCGGGAGCAAGGCGGGGATGGGCTATGGCTACACCTTC.

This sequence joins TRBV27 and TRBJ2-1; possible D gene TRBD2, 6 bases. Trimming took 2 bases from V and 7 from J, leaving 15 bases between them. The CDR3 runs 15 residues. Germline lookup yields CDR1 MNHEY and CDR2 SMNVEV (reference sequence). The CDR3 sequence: CASSLLGLLGNEQFF. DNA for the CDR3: TGTGCCAGCAGTTTACTGGGACTGCTGGGGAATGAGCAGTTCTTC.

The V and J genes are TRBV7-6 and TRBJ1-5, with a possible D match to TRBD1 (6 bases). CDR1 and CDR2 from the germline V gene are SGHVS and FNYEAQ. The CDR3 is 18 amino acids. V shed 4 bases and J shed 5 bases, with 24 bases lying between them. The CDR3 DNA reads TGTGCCAGCAGCTCCGCACTGAGGGCAGGTAGGGGGGATCAGCCCCAGCATTTT. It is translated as CASSSALRAGRGDQPQHF.

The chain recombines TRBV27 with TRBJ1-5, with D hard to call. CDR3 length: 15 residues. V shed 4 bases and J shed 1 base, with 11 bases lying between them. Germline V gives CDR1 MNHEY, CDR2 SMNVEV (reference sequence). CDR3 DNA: TGTGCCAGCAGTTCCAGACCTGGGAGCAATCAGCCCCAGCATTTT. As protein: CASSSRPGSNQPQHF.

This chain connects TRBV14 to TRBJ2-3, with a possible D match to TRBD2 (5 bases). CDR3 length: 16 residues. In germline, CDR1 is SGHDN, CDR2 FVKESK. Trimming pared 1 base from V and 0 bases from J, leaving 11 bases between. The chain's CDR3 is CASSQVRGVSTDTQYF. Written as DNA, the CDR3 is TGTGCCAGCAGCCAAGTTCGGGGAGTCAGCACAGATACGCAGTATTTT. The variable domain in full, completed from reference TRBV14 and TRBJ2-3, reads EAGVTQFPSHSVIEKGQTVTLRCDPISGHDNLYWYRRVMGKEIKFLLHFVKESKQDESGMPNNRFLAERTGGTYSTLKVQPAELEDSGVYFCASSQVRGVSTDTQYFGPGTRLTVL.

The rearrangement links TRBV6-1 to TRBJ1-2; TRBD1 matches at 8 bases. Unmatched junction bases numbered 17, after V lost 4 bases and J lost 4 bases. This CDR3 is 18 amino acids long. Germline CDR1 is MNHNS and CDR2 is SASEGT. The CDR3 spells CASSARTGSQNDTYGYTF. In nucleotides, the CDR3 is TGTGCCAGCAGTGCACGGACAGGGAGCCAGAACGACACCTATGGCTACACCTTC.

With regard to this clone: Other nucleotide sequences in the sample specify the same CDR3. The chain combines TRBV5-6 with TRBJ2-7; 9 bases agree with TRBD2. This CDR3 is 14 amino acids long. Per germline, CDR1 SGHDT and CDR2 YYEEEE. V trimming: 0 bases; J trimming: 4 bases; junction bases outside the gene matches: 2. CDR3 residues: CASSLGTSVYEQYF. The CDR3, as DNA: TGTGCCAGCAGCTTGGGGACTAGCGTATACGAGCAGTACTTC.

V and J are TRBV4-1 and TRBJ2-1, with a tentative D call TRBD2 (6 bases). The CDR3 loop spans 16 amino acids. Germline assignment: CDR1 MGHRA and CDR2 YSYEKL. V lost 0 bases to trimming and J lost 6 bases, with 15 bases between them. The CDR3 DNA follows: TGCGCCAGCAGCCAAGATGCGGGGCGTCCGGGCAATGAGCAGTTCTTC. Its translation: CASSQDAGRPGNEQFF.

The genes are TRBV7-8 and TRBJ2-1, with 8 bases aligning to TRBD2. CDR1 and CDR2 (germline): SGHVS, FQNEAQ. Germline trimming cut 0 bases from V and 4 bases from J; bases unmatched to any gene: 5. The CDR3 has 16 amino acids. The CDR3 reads CASSLALIAGYNEQFF. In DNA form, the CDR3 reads TGTGCCAGCAGCTTAGCTTTGATAGCGGGGTACAATGAGCAGTTCTTC.

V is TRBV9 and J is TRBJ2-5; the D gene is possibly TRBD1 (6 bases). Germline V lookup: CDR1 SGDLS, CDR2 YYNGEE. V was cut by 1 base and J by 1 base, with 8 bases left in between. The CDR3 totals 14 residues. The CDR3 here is CASSVQGSQETQYF. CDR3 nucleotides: TGTGCCAGCAGCGTACAGGGGTCCCAAGAGACCCAGTACTTC.

The CDR3 DNA follows: TGTGCCAGCAGCTTATTGGGCGCCAATGAGCAGTTCTTC. It codes for CASSLLGANEQFF. The chain carries TRBV7-6 and TRBJ2-1; D unclear. CDR1 is SGHVS and CDR2 is FNYEAQ in the germline V gene. The CDR3 has 13 residues. V was shortened by 2 bases and J by 6 bases, with 8 bases between the two germline ends.

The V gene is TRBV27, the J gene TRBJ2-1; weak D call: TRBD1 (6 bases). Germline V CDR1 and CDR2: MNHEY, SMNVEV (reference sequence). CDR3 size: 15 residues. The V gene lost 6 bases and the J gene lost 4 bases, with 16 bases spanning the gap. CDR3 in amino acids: CASRPGQYLYNEQFF. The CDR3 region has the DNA TGTGCCAGCAGACCCGGACAGTACTTGTACAATGAGCAGTTCTTC.

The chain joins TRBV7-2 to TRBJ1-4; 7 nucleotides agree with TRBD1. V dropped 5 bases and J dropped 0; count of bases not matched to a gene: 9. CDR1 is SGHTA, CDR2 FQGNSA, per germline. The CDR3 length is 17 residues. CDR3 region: CASSMDRYHATNEKLFF. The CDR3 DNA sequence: TGTGCCAGCAGCATGGACAGGTACCACGCAACTAATGAAAAACTGTTTTTT.

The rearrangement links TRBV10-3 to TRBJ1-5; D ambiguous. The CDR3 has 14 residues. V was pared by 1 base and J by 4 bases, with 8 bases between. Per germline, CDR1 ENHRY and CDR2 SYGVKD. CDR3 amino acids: CAISEYLGNQPQHF. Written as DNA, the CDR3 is TGTGCCATCAGTGAGTATCTTGGGAATCAGCCCCAGCATTTT.

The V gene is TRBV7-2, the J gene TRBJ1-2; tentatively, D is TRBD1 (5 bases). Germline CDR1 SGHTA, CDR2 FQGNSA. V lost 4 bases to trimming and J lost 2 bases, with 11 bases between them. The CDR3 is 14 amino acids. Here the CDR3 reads CASSSSDINYGYTF. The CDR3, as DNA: TGTGCCAGCAGCTCATCGGACATCAACTATGGCTACACCTTC.

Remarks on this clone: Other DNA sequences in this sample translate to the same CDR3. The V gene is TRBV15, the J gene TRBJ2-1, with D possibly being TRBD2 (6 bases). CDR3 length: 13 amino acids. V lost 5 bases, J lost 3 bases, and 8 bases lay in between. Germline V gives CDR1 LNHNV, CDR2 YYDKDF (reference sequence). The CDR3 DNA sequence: TGTGCCACCAGCCGGGAGAACTACAATGAGCAGTTCTTC. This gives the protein CATSRENYNEQFF.

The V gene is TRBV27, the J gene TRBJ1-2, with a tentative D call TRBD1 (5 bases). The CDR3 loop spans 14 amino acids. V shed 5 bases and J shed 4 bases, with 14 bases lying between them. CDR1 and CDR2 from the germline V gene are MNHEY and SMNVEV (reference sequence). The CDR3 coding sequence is TGTGCCAGCAGTGCACGGGGGACGATCTATGGCTACACCTTC. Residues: CASSARGTIYGYTF.

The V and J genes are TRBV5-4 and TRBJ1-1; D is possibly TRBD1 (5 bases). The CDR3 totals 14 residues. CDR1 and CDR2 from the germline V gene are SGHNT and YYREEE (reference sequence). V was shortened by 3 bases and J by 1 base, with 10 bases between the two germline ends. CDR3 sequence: CASSSGGENTEAFF. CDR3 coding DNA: TGTGCCAGCAGCTCGGGGGGAGAGAACACTGAAGCTTTCTTT.

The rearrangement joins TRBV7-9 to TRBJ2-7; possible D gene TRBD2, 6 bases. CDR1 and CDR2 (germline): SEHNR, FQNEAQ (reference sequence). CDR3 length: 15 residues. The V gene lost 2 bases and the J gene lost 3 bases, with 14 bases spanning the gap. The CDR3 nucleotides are TGTGCCAGCAGCTTAACCGGGACTCCTAACTACGAGCAGTACTTC. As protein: CASSLTGTPNYEQYF.